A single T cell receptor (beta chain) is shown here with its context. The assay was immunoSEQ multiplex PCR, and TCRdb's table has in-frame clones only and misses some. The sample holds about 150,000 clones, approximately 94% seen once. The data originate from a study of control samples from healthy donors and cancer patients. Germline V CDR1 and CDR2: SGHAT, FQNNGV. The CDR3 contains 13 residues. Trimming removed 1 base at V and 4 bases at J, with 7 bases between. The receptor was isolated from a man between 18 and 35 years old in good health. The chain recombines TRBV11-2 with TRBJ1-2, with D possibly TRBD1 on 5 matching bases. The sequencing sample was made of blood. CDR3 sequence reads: CASSLVTGYGYTF. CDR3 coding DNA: TGTGCCAGCAGCTTAGTAACAGGCTATGGCTACACCTTC.